This record covers a single TCR beta chain. Its antigen remains unknown. The CDR3 covers 13 residues. The germline V gene encodes CDR1 SGHNT and CDR2 YYREEE (reference sequence). V dropped 7 bases and J dropped 5; count of bases not matched to a gene: 6. The sample belongs to a study of OX40 agonist ivuxolimab in advanced cancers. In the study overall: Aged roughly 23 to 80 with a mean of 60 years, they were around 79% male.

Using immunoSEQ multiplex PCR, the repertoire was profiled, and TCRdb retains in-frame clones only, with some absent. This table has tens of thousands of clones, about nine tenths appearing once. Findings of the study overall: Researchers did not determine the expanded peripheral T cells' antigen specificity. Low levels of normalized T-cell clonal expansion also appeared in some nonresponders. Fewer expanded clones were found on average in CD4+ than in CD8+ T cells.

Here the sequenced sample was CD4+ or CD8+ T cells sorted from blood, taken in a trial of the OX40 agonist ivuxolimab. This rearrangement joins TRBV5-4 to TRBJ1-1, with 9 bases aligning to TRBD1. This TCR derives from an adult with an advanced solid tumor such as melanoma, head and neck, liver or kidney cancer. The DNA of the CDR3 is TGTGCCAGCGGTTACAGGGGGCAGACTGAAGCTTTCTTT. The encoded protein is CASGYRGQTEAFF.